These T cell receptor beta chains were read from a single sample in a study of shared clonotypes between healthy human individuals. Sequencing used immunoSEQ multiplex PCR; TCRdb keeps in-frame clones, though not all of them. The profile shows approximately 2.5 million clones, approximately 94% of them singletons. Sequencing was performed on naive CD4+ T cells sorted from blood. All receptors come from a man aged 18 to 30 in good health. The CDR3 runs from the conserved cysteine through the conserved F or W. D genes are given only for firm matches. Size values are once, few and many counts, or a class for expanded clones, and some rows have none.

d_call,v_call,clone_size,j_call,cdr3_nt,cdr3_aa
TRBD1,TRBV6-5,NA,TRBJ1-2,TGTGCCAGCAGTTACTCGGCTGCAGGGGGACTTTATGGCTACACCTTC,CASSYSAAGGLYGYTF
NA,TRBV15,NA,TRBJ2-7,TGTGCCACCAGCAAAAGTCAGACCTACGAGCAGTACTTC,CATSKSQTYEQYF
NA,TRBV28,NA,TRBJ1-1,TGTGCCAGCAGTTTTCGAGGGATGGGGGTGAACACTGAAGCTTTCTTT,CASSFRGMGVNTEAFF
NA,TRBV5-4,NA,TRBJ1-1,TGTGCCAGCAGCTTTCCAGGGAACACTGAAGCTTTCTTT,CASSFPGNTEAFF
NA,TRBV2,NA,TRBJ1-3,TGTGCCAGCAGTGAAAGGCGCTCTGGAAACACCATATATTTT,CASSERRSGNTIYF
NA,TRBV27,NA,TRBJ2-4,TGTGCCAGCAGTTTAGATTTACTTACCAAAAACATTCAGTACTTC,CASSLDLLTKNIQYF
NA,TRBV19,NA,TRBJ1-2,TGTGCCAGTAGCAACAGGGATACGTACTATGGCTACACCTTC,CASSNRDTYYGYTF
NA,TRBV30,NA,TRBJ1-3,TGTGCCTGGAGTGTTGCGGGATTCTCTGGAAACACCATATATTTT,CAWSVAGFSGNTIYF
NA,TRBV9,NA,TRBJ2-2,TGTGCCAGCAGCCCGGACAGAAACACCGGGGAGCTGTTTTTT,CASSPDRNTGELFF
NA,TRBV7-2,NA,TRBJ2-1,TGTGCCAGCAGCTCCCCTCAAGCGAATGAGCAGTTCTTC,CASSSPQANEQFF
TRBD2,TRBV14,NA,TRBJ2-5,TGTGCCAGCAGCCAAGGACTAGCGGGAGGGGGAGAGACCCAGTACTTC,CASSQGLAGGGETQYF
NA,TRBV6-5,once,TRBJ2-7,TGTGCCAGCAGTTACGGGTGGAGCTCCTACGAGCAGTACTTC,CASSYGWSSYEQYF
NA,TRBV28,NA,TRBJ2-7,TGTGCCAGCAGGACCGCGGACAAAAGGGCGGGGAGAGAGTACTTC,CASRTADKRAGREYF
TRBD1,TRBV7-2,once,TRBJ1-2,TGTGCCAGCAGCCCCGCGGACAGGGGCAAAGGCTACACCTTC,CASSPADRGKGYTF
NA,TRBV5-1,NA,TRBJ2-2,TGCGCCAGCAGCTTGGCCCAGAAGACTCTCTCGTCGACGGGCGCCGGGGAGCTGTTTTTT,CASSLAQKTLSSTGAGELFF
NA,TRBV5-1,NA,TRBJ2-3,TGCGCCAGCAGCTTGGCGAGAGGCGGGGGCGTTAGCTACACAGATACGCAGTATTTT,CASSLARGGGVSYTDTQYF
NA,TRBV10-3,once,TRBJ2-1,TGTGCCATCAGTGGGGGGTATGAGCAGTTCTTC,CAISGGYEQFF
NA,TRBV30,once,TRBJ2-7,TGTGCCTGGAGTGTACTTTACGAGCAGTACTTC,CAWSVLYEQYF
NA,TRBV4-3,NA,TRBJ2-7,TGCGCCAGCAGCCTTTCGGGTGGACATCCTACCTACGAGCAGTACTTC,CASSLSGGHPTYEQYF
NA,TRBV5-1,NA,TRBJ2-3,TGCGCCAGCAGCTTGGCCCGGGGGGCCATTCCAGATACGCAGTATTTT,CASSLARGAIPDTQYF
TRBD2,TRBV7-2,NA,TRBJ2-1,TGTGCCAGCAGCTTTGGGTTGACTAGCGAGTACTACCCAGGGGAGCAGTTCTTC,CASSFGLTSEYYPGEQFF
TRBD1,TRBV6-6,NA,TRBJ1-6,TGTGCCAGCAGTTCGACAGGGGGCTCACCCCTCCACTTT,CASSSTGGSPLHF
TRBD2,TRBV18,NA,TRBJ2-1,TGTGCCAGCTCGAAGATTAGCGGGGATTGGAATGAGCAGTTCTTC,CASSKISGDWNEQFF
TRBD2,TRBV29-1,NA,TRBJ2-7,TGCAGCGTTGTTCTAGCGGGAAGATACGAGCAGTACTTC,CSVVLAGRYEQYF
TRBD2,TRBV19,NA,TRBJ2-1,TGTGCCAGTAGTACGGGTAGCGGGAGGGCCAATGAGCAGTTCTTC,CASSTGSGRANEQFF
NA,TRBV11-2,NA,TRBJ2-2,TGTGCCAGCAGCGCAGGACCAAATTACGGGGAGCTGTTTTTT,CASSAGPNYGELFF
NA,TRBV6-6,few,TRBJ2-1,TGTGCCAGCAGTCCACAGAAGTACAATGAGCAGTTCTTC,CASSPQKYNEQFF
NA,TRBV6-1,few,TRBJ1-2,TGTGCCAGCAGTGCCACGACGGGTACTGGCTACACCTTC,CASSATTGTGYTF
NA,TRBV2,once,TRBJ2-2,TGTGCCAGCAGTGTTTTTCAGGGGGAGGGTTTCGCGCTGTTTTTT,CASSVFQGEGFALFF
NA,TRBV6-5,NA,TRBJ2-7,TGTGCCAGCAGTTACTCAAGACTAGTGGCCTACGAGCAGTACTTC,CASSYSRLVAYEQYF
NA,TRBV4-2,NA,TRBJ1-1,TGTGCCAGCAGCCAAGATAACAGGGAGAGGGCTCAAGCTTTCTTT,CASSQDNRERAQAFF
TRBD1,TRBV11-2,NA,TRBJ1-1,TGTGCCAGCAGCTTCGGACAGGGTGGCACTGAAGCTTTCTTT,CASSFGQGGTEAFF
TRBD2,TRBV6-6,NA,TRBJ2-3,TGTGCCAGCAGTTACTCCCGCGGGGGGGGGCCCGATACGCAGTATTTT,CASSYSRGGGPDTQYF
TRBD1,TRBV6-1,few,TRBJ1-2,TGTGCCAGCACCAGGACAGGGGATGGCTACACCTTC,CASTRTGDGYTF
TRBD2,TRBV5-1,NA,TRBJ2-5,TGCGCCAGCAGCTTGGGAGGGGAGGGAATCCAAGAGACCCAGTACTTC,CASSLGGEGIQETQYF
NA,TRBV28,NA,TRBJ1-1,TGTGCCAGCAGTTCTAGGAGATTACTGAACACTGAAGCTTTCTTT,CASSSRRLLNTEAFF
NA,TRBV25-1,NA,TRBJ2-2,TGTGCCAGCAGTGGATATGGGGAGCTGTTTTTT,CASSGYGELFF
TRBD2,TRBV9,NA,TRBJ2-1,TGTGCCAGCAGCGAGTCCGGGACTAGCAACCATGAGCAGTTCTTC,CASSESGTSNHEQFF
NA,TRBV29-1,NA,TRBJ1-1,TGCAGCGTTGTGGGGGCCACTGAAGCTTTCTTT,CSVVGATEAFF
TRBD2,TRBV7-9,NA,TRBJ2-3,TGTGCCAGCAGCTCGACTAGCGGGGGAGATACGCAGTATTTT,CASSSTSGGDTQYF
NA,TRBV30,few,TRBJ1-1,TGTGCCTGGAGCGACGGGGTCCCTAAGGCTGAAGCTTTCTTT,CAWSDGVPKAEAFF
TRBD1,TRBV5-1,NA,TRBJ1-2,TGCGCCAGCCAAAGACAGGGGACTAACTATGGCTACACCTTC,CASQRQGTNYGYTF
NA,TRBV30,NA,TRBJ1-2,TGTGCCTGGAGTGTACAGCGGGGTAGTGGCTACACCTTC,CAWSVQRGSGYTF
TRBD2,TRBV11-2,NA,TRBJ2-3,TGTGCCAGCAGCTTATCCCCAGCGGGGGGGCTAGGCACGCAGTATTTT,CASSLSPAGGLGTQYF
NA,TRBV7-2,NA,TRBJ1-1,TGTGCCAGCAGCTTATACAGGAACACTGAAGCTTTCTTT,CASSLYRNTEAFF
NA,TRBV10-3,NA,TRBJ2-5,TGTGCCATCAGTGAAGGAAAGGTGGGGGGCCTTCGGGAGACCCAGTACTTC,CAISEGKVGGLRETQYF
TRBD2,TRBV10-3,NA,TRBJ2-5,TGTGCCATCAGTGAGGGAGCGGGACAAGAGACCCAGTACTTC,CAISEGAGQETQYF
TRBD1,TRBV7-2,NA,TRBJ2-7,TGTGCCAGCAGCTCCCAGGCGGGGGACAGGGGAGGGGAGCAGTACTTC,CASSSQAGDRGGEQYF